This is a list of T cell receptor beta chains from one sample in a study of healthy donors' naive CD4 and CD8 T cells. TCRdb reanalysed the reads using MiXCR and keeps one entry per CDR3 protein. The sample contains 150,000 to 200,000 distinct CDR3 sequences, around 70% of which appear only once. The sequenced sample was naive CD4+ and CD8+ T cells sorted from blood, pooled from several donors. These receptors were collected from a pool of human donors in good health; the sample pools cells from several healthy donors. Both conserved end residues are part of each CDR3. A D gene is named only where the DNA matches it firmly. Clone size is stated in some rows and not others, as once, few, many or a class when expanded.

-	TRBD1	TRBV6-5	TRBJ2-7	TGTGCCAGCAGTTACTCAGGGGGCATGTCCTACGAGCAGTACTTC	CASSYSGGMSYEQYF
-	-	TRBV5-5	TRBJ2-3	TGTGCCAGCAGCTTGGCGGTGACACCTAGCACAGATACGCAGTATTTT	CASSLAVTPSTDTQYF
-	-	TRBV29-1	TRBJ1-1	TGCAGCGTTGAATCGGGGATCCCTGAAGCTTTCTTT	CSVESGIPEAFF
-	-	TRBV6-2/TRBV6-3	TRBJ2-7	TGTGCCAGCAGCCGAGCGGCCGCCTACGAGCAGTACTTC	CASSRAAAYEQYF
-	-	TRBV27	TRBJ1-1	TGTGCCAGCAGTTTATCCAGGAACATGAACACTGAAGCTTTCTTT	CASSLSRNMNTEAFF
-	-	TRBV27	TRBJ1-5	TGTGCCAGCAGTTTATCGGCAGGTCCCCCTGGAAATCAGCCCCAGCATTTT	CASSLSAGPPGNQPQHF
few	TRBD2	TRBV29-1	TRBJ2-7	TGCAGCGCCGAATCGACTAGCGGGAGCTACGAGCAGTACTTC	CSAESTSGSYEQYF
-	TRBD1	TRBV6-5	TRBJ1-1	TGTGCTAGCAGTTCAAATCTCCTCGTGACAGGGGGTCGTGGCACTGAAGCTTTCTTT	CASSSNLLVTGGRGTEAFF
-	TRBD2	TRBV29-1	TRBJ2-1	TGCAGCGCTGAACCGGGACTAGCGGGAGTTGAGCAGTTCTTC	CSAEPGLAGVEQFF
once	-	TRBV19	TRBJ2-1	TGTGCCAGTAAGGACTACACCGATGAGCAGTTCTTC	CASKDYTDEQFF
-	-	TRBV7-9	TRBJ1-1	TGTGCCAGCAGCTCTTCAGGGGACGCTGAAGCTTTCTTT	CASSSSGDAEAFF
-	-	TRBV15	TRBJ1-1	TGTGCCACCAGCAGAGAAGAAGGCTTGACCTTT	CATSREEGLTF
few	TRBD2	TRBV29-1	TRBJ2-1	TGCAGCGTTGCGCCGGCTAGCGGACCCTTCTACAATGAGCAGTTCTTC	CSVAPASGPFYNEQFF
few	TRBD2	TRBV20-1	TRBJ2-5	TGCAGTGCTAGACCAGCGGGAGGGGGAGAGGCCCAGTACTTC	CSARPAGGGEAQYF
-	-	TRBV19	TRBJ1-1	TGTGCCAGTAGTATCGAGGGACGGACTGAAGCTTTCTTT	CASSIEGRTEAFF
-	-	TRBV30	TRBJ2-3	TGTGCCTGGAGTAGTGGAGGATCACAGTATTTT	CAWSSGGSQYF
-	-	TRBV5-6	TRBJ2-7	TGTGCCAGCAGCCGAGCAAGTCGGGGTGAGCAGTACTTC	CASSRASRGEQYF
-	-	TRBV5-5	TRBJ2-7	TGTGCCAGCAGCTCCGCAACCTACGAGCAGTACTTC	CASSSATYEQYF
few	-	TRBV15	TRBJ1-1	TGTGCCACCAGCAGAGTAATAGGATTGAACACTGAAGCTTTCTTT	CATSRVIGLNTEAFF
-	-	TRBV5-1	TRBJ2-7	TGCGCCAGCAGTGGAGGGATCGACGAGCAGTACTTC	CASSGGIDEQYF
-	TRBD2	TRBV4-1	TRBJ2-1	TGCGCCAGCAGCGCAACTAGCGGGAGGGCGGGGGATGAGCAGTTCTTC	CASSATSGRAGDEQFF
-	TRBD2	TRBV15	TRBJ2-3	TGTGCCACCAGCAGAGGGAATGTAGCGGGAGGTCGGGATACGCAGTATTTT	CATSRGNVAGGRDTQYF
-	TRBD2	TRBV6-6	TRBJ2-3	TGTGCCAGCAGTTTATCTTTGAGGGAGGGCCCTGGCACAGATACGCAGTATTTT	CASSLSLREGPGTDTQYF